This is a list of T cell receptor beta chains from one sample in a study of shared clonotypes between healthy human individuals. Assay used: immunoSEQ multiplex PCR; TCRdb lists only in-frame clones, some missing. The sample yields approximately 500,000 clones, 90% to 97% seen once. Sequencing used naive CD4+ T cells sorted from blood. These receptors originate from a woman aged 25 to 45 in good health. The CDR3 runs from the conserved cysteine through the conserved F or W. The D gene is left open where the match is weak. The size field is filled for only some rows; it gives once, few, many or a size class.

CASSQILYVPTVQANTEAFF	TGTGCCAGCAGCCAAATCTTGTACGTACCGACAGTCCAAGCGAACACTGAAGCTTTCTTT	TRBV4-2	TRBJ1-1	-	-
CASSQEGTGNTIYF	TGCGCCAGCAGCCAAGAGGGAACTGGAAACACCATATATTTT	TRBV4-1	TRBJ1-3	-	-
CASSPQGDTIYF	TGTGCCAGCAGTCCGCAGGGGGACACCATATATTTT	TRBV28	TRBJ1-3	TRBD1	-
CSVYRFEQYF	TGCAGTGTCTACAGGTTCGAGCAGTACTTC	TRBV20-1	TRBJ2-7	-	-
CASSQYRGGDTQYF	TGTGCCAGCAGTCAATACAGGGGAGGAGATACGCAGTATTTT	TRBV6-5	TRBJ2-3	-	-
CASSLPGLAYEQYF	TGTGCCAGCAGCTTACCGGGACTAGCCTACGAGCAGTACTTC	TRBV7-9	TRBJ2-7	TRBD2	once
CASSQEVAGGKNIQYF	TGCGCCAGCAGCCAAGAAGTTGCGGGGGGCAAAAACATTCAGTACTTC	TRBV4-1	TRBJ2-4	TRBD2	-
CASSQGQLINEKLFF	TGTGCCAGCAGCCAAGGACAGCTAATCAATGAAAAACTGTTTTTT	TRBV14	TRBJ1-4	-	-
CASSLRSGEGYEQYF	TGTGCCAGCAGCTTGCGGTCGGGGGAAGGGTACGAGCAGTACTTC	TRBV5-4	TRBJ2-7	-	-
CASSRRGGSGNTIYF	TGTGCCAGCAGCCGGAGGGGAGGGTCCGGGAACACCATATATTTT	TRBV11-2	TRBJ1-3	-	-
CASSTRPFSGTGTDTQYF	TGTGCCAGCAGCACCCGCCCCTTTAGCGGGACGGGCACAGATACGCAGTATTTT	TRBV4-2	TRBJ2-3	TRBD2	once
CASSEGDSLNSPLHF	TGTGCCAGCAGTGAGGGGGACAGCCTGAATTCACCCCTCCACTTT	TRBV2	TRBJ1-6	TRBD1	-
CASSSGGAEGTEAFF	TGTGCCAGCAGTTCTGGAGGGGCCGAAGGCACTGAAGCTTTCTTT	TRBV28	TRBJ1-1	-	-
CASSSDSSRKGYTF	TGTGCCAGCAGTTCAGACAGTTCCCGGAAAGGCTACACCTTC	TRBV28	TRBJ1-2	-	-
CASSYSGVGVETQYF	TGTGCCAGCAGTTACTCGGGGGTTGGGGTAGAGACCCAGTACTTC	TRBV6-5	TRBJ2-5	-	-
CASSFAGVEAFF	TGTGCCAGCAGTTTTGCGGGGGTGGAAGCTTTCTTT	TRBV28	TRBJ1-1	-	-
CASSRTSTSYNEQFF	TGTGCCAGCTCACGGACTAGCACGAGTTACAATGAGCAGTTCTTC	TRBV18	TRBJ2-1	TRBD2	-
CASSLGGRSYEQYF	TGCGCCAGCAGCTTAGGCGGGAGATCCTACGAGCAGTACTTC	TRBV5-1	TRBJ2-7	TRBD2	once
CASSWYVGGSVAKNIQYF	TGTGCCAGCAGCTGGTACGTAGGGGGCTCCGTAGCCAAAAACATTCAGTACTTC	TRBV5-5	TRBJ2-4	TRBD1	-
CASSPQGNAGNTIYF	TGTGCCAGCAGCCCACAGGGTAATGCTGGAAACACCATATATTTT	TRBV7-3	TRBJ1-3	-	-
CASSLWTSGSLTHYEQYF	TGCGCCAGCAGCCTATGGACTAGCGGGAGCCTCACACACTACGAGCAGTACTTC	TRBV5-1	TRBJ2-7	TRBD2	-
CASSRRGPSTDTQYF	TGTGCCAGCAGCAGGAGGGGTCCCAGCACAGATACGCAGTATTTT	TRBV9	TRBJ2-3	-	-
CASSEQRKANTEAFF	TGTGCCAGCAGCGAACAAAGAAAGGCCAACACTGAAGCTTTCTTT	TRBV7-9	TRBJ1-1	-	-
CASSHRPKLAASPNEQFF	TGTGCCAGCAGCCATAGGCCCAAACTAGCGGCTTCACCCAATGAGCAGTTCTTC	TRBV21-1	TRBJ2-1	-	-
CASSLRVDGTDTQYF	TGTGCCAGCAGCTTACGCGTGGATGGCACAGATACGCAGTATTTT	TRBV7-9	TRBJ2-3	-	-
CASSLSGTSGQSEQYF	TGTGCCAGCAGTTTATCCGGCACTAGCGGGCAGTCCGAGCAGTACTTC	TRBV28	TRBJ2-7	TRBD2	-
CASSLLSGTYEQYF	TGCGCCAGCAGCTTGCTTAGCGGGACCTACGAGCAGTACTTC	TRBV5-1	TRBJ2-7	TRBD2	-
CASSGDRNSNQPQHF	TGTGCCAGCAGTGGCGACAGGAATAGCAATCAGCCCCAGCATTTT	TRBV6-1	TRBJ1-5	-	-
CASSARVYEQYF	TGTGCCAGCTCCGCGAGGGTCTACGAGCAGTACTTC	TRBV11-1	TRBJ2-7	-	-
CAWSSGTDLPQHF	TGTGCCTGGAGTTCGGGTACGGATTTGCCCCAGCATTTT	TRBV30	TRBJ1-5	-	few
CASSGVAGWETQYF	TGTGCCAGCAGTGGGGTGGCCGGGTGGGAGACCCAGTACTTC	TRBV2	TRBJ2-5	-	-
CASSSGGLSYEQYF	TGTGCCAGCAGTTCCGGGGGCCTGAGCTACGAGCAGTACTTC	TRBV27	TRBJ2-7	-	-
CATVQGTGDNSPLHF	TGTGCCACAGTCCAGGGGACAGGAGATAATTCACCCCTCCACTTT	TRBV28	TRBJ1-6	TRBD1	once
CASSLGDGGAFNQPQHF	TGTGCCAGCAGTTTGGGGGACGGGGGCGCGTTCAATCAGCCCCAGCATTTT	TRBV28	TRBJ1-5	-	-
CSVRTVLTEAFF	TGCAGCGTCCGGACAGTCCTCACTGAAGCTTTCTTT	TRBV29-1	TRBJ1-1	-	-
CASSPLTEAGEQFF	TGCGCCAGCAGCCCCTTAACGGAGGCGGGTGAGCAGTTCTTC	TRBV5-1	TRBJ2-1	-	few
CASSNQTGSGTDTQYF	TGTGCCAGCAGCAACCAGACAGGGTCGGGCACAGATACGCAGTATTTT	TRBV21-1	TRBJ2-3	-	-
CASSLQAQPQHF	TGTGCCAGCAGTTTGCAGGCTCAGCCCCAGCATTTT	TRBV28	TRBJ1-5	-	-
CASRSGSDGDTQYF	TGTGCCAGCCGTAGCGGGAGTGATGGAGATACGCAGTATTTT	TRBV11-3	TRBJ2-3	TRBD2	-
CSARQGATNTEAFF	TGCAGCGCTAGACAGGGGGCTACGAACACTGAAGCTTTCTTT	TRBV29-1	TRBJ1-1	TRBD1	once